This T cell receptor beta chain appears in the sequencing data of a study of T cell responses to AZD1222 COVID-19 vaccine. TCRdb's table, derived via immunoSEQ multiplex PCR, lists solely in-frame clones and lacks some. Of more than 50,000 clones detected, roughly nine tenths appear once; the ten largest clones hold just under 2%. Concerning this clone itself: What it binds is unknown. Other DNA sequences of this sample code for an identical CDR3.

The CDR3 length is 12 residues. Trimming stripped 3 bases from V and 4 bases from J, with 7 bases between. Germline V CDR1 and CDR2: SGDLS, YYNGEE. Findings and limits, study-wide: Repertoires in all cases were sampled only once the peak T cell response had passed. Unmutated variant regions are reportedly targeted by nearly half of spike-specific TCRs. Across spike, vaccine-associated CD4 TCRs were found, dominant at 160-218 and 743-854.

This chain joins TRBV9 and TRBJ1-2; no clear D. Sequences were derived from peripheral blood, sampled on day 0 of AZD1222 vaccination. The source is an adult in good health. Written as DNA, the CDR3 is TGTGCCAGCAGCGGCCTTGGCTATGGCTACACCTTC. Its protein product is CASSGLGYGYTF.